A single sample gave rise to the 23 T cell receptor beta chains below, sequenced in a study of T-cell memory formation after mild COVID-19. TCRdb called the 5' RACE reads again in MiXCR, with one record for every CDR3 protein. The repertoire consists of 98,000 or so distinct CDR3 sequences, with around 17% occurring once and the leading ten covering over 4.5%. Input material: PBMCs or a T cell subset sorted from them (not recorded which). These receptor sequences come from a man younger than 35 who had mild COVID-19 (a few samples of this study predate the infection). Cell type and time point are not known.

The gene calls are TRBV5-4 and TRBJ1-5; unclear D gene. V lost 0 bases to trimming and J lost 0 bases, with 7 bases between them. This CDR3 has 15 residues. Germline V gives CDR1 SGHNT, CDR2 YYREEE (reference sequence). CDR3 bases: TGTGCCAGCAGCTTGGGCGCGGGTAGCAATCAGCCCCAGCATTTT. Translating it yields CASSLGAGSNQPQHF.

This clonotype showed up just a few times. V and J are TRBV5-1 and TRBJ2-3, with TRBD1 matching 9 bases. The CDR3 spans 16 residues. Germline assignment: CDR1 SGHRS and CDR2 YFSETQ. Trimming at V came to 0 bases and at J to 5 bases, leaving 7 bases not matched to a gene. CDR3 residues: CASSLEGTGSGDTQYF. CDR3 bases: TGCGCCAGCAGCTTGGAAGGGACAGGGTCAGGAGATACGCAGTATTTT. Using reference TRBV5-1 and TRBJ2-3 for the parts outside the CDR3, the full variable domain is KAGVTQTPRYLIKTRGQQVTLSCSPISGHRSVSWYQQTPGQGLQFLFEYFSETQRNKGNFPGRFSGRQFSNSRSEMNVSTLELGDSALYLCASSLEGTGSGDTQYFGPGTRLTVL.

The V and J genes are TRBV5-1 and TRBJ2-2; D ambiguous. Trimming cost V 2 bases and J 6 bases, with 14 bases left between them. CDR1 and CDR2 from the germline V gene are SGHRS and YFSETQ. The CDR3 sequence is 15 residues long. DNA for the CDR3: TGCGCCAGCAGCTTAGCGTCGTCATTACCCGGGGAGCTGTTTTTT. Amino acids: CASSLASSLPGELFF.

This clonotype turned up a few times. Relative to the germline gene, one junction end is altered; a read error may explain this. V is TRBV6-2 or TRBV6-3 and J is TRBJ2-1, with 10 bases that match TRBD2. CDR1 and CDR2 (germline): MNHEY, SVGEGT. The CDR3 spans 13 residues. The CDR3 DNA reads as TGTGCCAGCAGTCTACTAGCGGGGTTTGAGGAGTTCTTC. This translates into CASSLLAGFEEFF.

This clonotype has ten or more counts. The J gene is TRBJ2-3, the V gene TRBV10-3; perhaps TRBD2 as D (5 bases). The V end was cut by 7 bases, the J end by 0 bases, with 11 bases between. The CDR3 has 14 amino acids. From germline, CDR1 is ENHRY and CDR2 SYGVKD. In DNA form, the CDR3 reads TGTGCCATCACCAGCGGATCTAGCACAGATACGCAGTATTTT. Its translation is CAITSGSSTDTQYF.

This clonotype occurred once. This chain links TRBV12-1 with TRBJ1-2; TRBD1, the table's D call, lacks a check against the DNA. TRBV12-1 constitutes a pseudogene. The CDR3 is made up of 12 amino acids. The CDR3 DNA is TGTGCCAGCAGCACCCTATCCGCTGGCTACACCTTC. Amino acid sequence: CASSTLSAGYTF.

The chain recombines TRBV5-1 with TRBJ2-5; 10 bases agree with TRBD2. Germline CDR1 is SGHRS and CDR2 is YFSETQ. J gave up 1 base and V 2 bases, and 5 bases lay outside the gene matches. The CDR3 covers 16 residues. The DNA of the CDR3 is TGCGCCAGCAGCTTTGGGTCTAGCGGGGGCCAAGAGACCCAGTACTTC. Translating gives CASSFGSSGGQETQYF.

This clonotype turned up a few times. In DNA, the CDR3 is TGCAGCGTTAGACAGGGGAGCTCCTACAATGAGCAGTTCTTC. This codes for CSVRQGSSYNEQFF. The rearrangement uses TRBV29-1 and TRBJ2-1; 8 bases agree with TRBD1. The germline gives CDR1 SQVTM, CDR2 ANQGSEA. The CDR3 has 14 residues. V gave up 5 bases and J gave up 0 bases; unmatched junction bases: 3.

This sequence joins TRBV7-9 and TRBJ2-5; a possible D gene is TRBD1 (5 bases). V gave up 3 bases and J gave up 5 bases, with 13 bases separating them. CDR1 and CDR2 (germline): SEHNR, FQNEAQ (reference sequence). The CDR3 loop spans 14 amino acids. The CDR3 is CASSFQGPPETQYF. For the CDR3, the DNA is TGTGCCAGCAGCTTCCAGGGCCCTCCCGAGACCCAGTACTTC.

This clonotype came up many times. The chain links TRBV5-1 to TRBJ2-3; D possibly matches TRBD1 or TRBD2 (5 bases each). V lost 4 bases, J lost 2 bases, and 8 bases lay in between. This CDR3 contains 13 residues. The germline gives CDR1 SGHRS, CDR2 YFSETQ. This CDR3 is CASSPGPTDTQYF. The CDR3 DNA is TGCGCCAGCAGCCCGGGACCCACAGATACGCAGTATTTT.

V usage is TRBV6-1 and J usage is TRBJ1-2; D not resolved. V lost 2 bases, J lost 6 bases, and 4 bases lay in between. Germline-derived CDR1 and CDR2 are MNHNS and SASEGT. This CDR3 is 11 amino acids long. The CDR3 bases are TGTGCCAGCAGTGAACATGATGGCTACACCTTC. Residues: CASSEHDGYTF.

This clonotype showed up just a few times. The gene calls are TRBV6-1 and TRBJ1-6, with a tentative D call TRBD1 (5 bases). V lost 4 bases and J lost 1, with 20 bases in between. This CDR3 has 19 amino acids. Germline CDR1 MNHNS, CDR2 SASEGT. The DNA of the CDR3 is TGTGCCAGCAGTGGACCGGCGGGGCGAATAAGATCCTATAATTCACCCCTCCACTTT. Protein: CASSGPAGRIRSYNSPLHF.

The gene calls are TRBV28 and TRBJ2-7, with TRBD1 identical over 8 bases. V was clipped by 2 bases and J by 7 bases; unmatched bases: 7. Germline CDR1 and CDR2: MDHEN and SYDVKM. This CDR3 region has 14 residues. The CDR3, as DNA: TGTGCCAGCAGTTTAGCCCCAGGGGGCGCGGAGCAGTACGTC. Translated: CASSLAPGGAEQYV.

This chain links TRBV2 with TRBJ1-2, with D perhaps TRBD1 (6 bases). Deletions cut 4 bases from V and 3 bases from J, with 15 bases between. This CDR3 contains 15 residues. Germline-derived CDR1 and CDR2 are SNHLY and FYNNEI. CDR3 region: CASSVGGGGYYGYTF. CDR3 DNA sequence: TGTGCCAGCAGTGTGGGTGGGGGCGGATACTATGGCTACACCTTC.

This sequence joins TRBV4-3 and TRBJ2-4, with unresolved D. From germline, CDR1 is LGHNA and CDR2 YSLEER. V was cut by 0 bases and J by 0 bases, with 12 bases left in between. This CDR3 comprises 17 residues. The CDR3 sequence: CASSQESSVLAKNIQYF. The CDR3 DNA is TGCGCCAGCAGCCAAGAGTCTTCGGTTCTAGCCAAAAACATTCAGTACTTC.

This clonotype was counted at least ten times. This chain joins TRBV7-9 and TRBJ1-2, with no clear D. The CDR3 is 14 residues long. The V gene lost 5 bases and the J gene lost 3 bases, with 13 bases spanning the gap. From germline, CDR1 is SEHNR and CDR2 FQNEAQ (reference sequence). CDR3 region: CASSREPNDYGYTF. The CDR3 DNA sequence: TGTGCCAGCAGCCGAGAACCAAACGACTATGGCTACACCTTC.

This clonotype was seen more than once but under ten times. The chain combines TRBV5-4 with TRBJ2-1; 8 bases map to TRBD1. Germline V gene lookup returns CDR1 SGHNT and CDR2 YYREEE (reference sequence). V lost 3 bases to trimming and J lost 8 bases; unmatched junction nucleotides: 4. The CDR3 contains 13 residues. CDR3 sequence (DNA): TGTGCCAGCAGCTCAGGGACAGGCGATGAGCAGTTCTTC. This gives the protein CASSSGTGDEQFF.

This chain joins TRBV24-1 and TRBJ2-7; D remains ambiguous. V lost 12 bases to trimming and J lost 0 bases, with 11 bases between them. The CDR3 contains 12 residues. Germline V lookup: CDR1 KGHDR, CDR2 SFDVKD. CDR3 residues: CARDSCSYEQYV. In DNA form, the CDR3 reads TGTGCCCGCGACTCCTGCTCCTACGAGCAGTACGTC.

The V gene is TRBV6-5, the J gene TRBJ2-5; D is perhaps TRBD1 (6 bases). CDR3 length equals 14 residues. The V end lost 7 bases, the J end lost 3 bases, and 15 bases lay between the germline ends. Germline V gene lookup returns CDR1 MNHEY and CDR2 SVGAGI. The CDR3 spells CASIRSAGEETQYF. For the CDR3, the DNA is TGTGCCAGCATCAGAAGCGCAGGGGAAGAGACCCAGTACTTC.

The chain uses TRBV7-2 and TRBJ1-6, with a weak D call TRBD1 (6 bases). The V end was cut by 4 bases, the J end by 0 bases, with 13 bases between. CDR1 is SGHTA and CDR2 is FQGNSA in the germline V gene. The CDR3 has 17 residues. The CDR3 loop is CASSSTTGFSYNSPLHF. As DNA, the CDR3 is TGTGCCAGCAGCTCGACTACAGGGTTCTCCTATAATTCACCCCTCCACTTT.

This clonotype has only a few counts. The gene calls are TRBV30 and TRBJ2-3; unclear D gene. Per the germline V gene, CDR1 is GTSNPN and CDR2 is SVGIG (reference sequence). The CDR3 runs to 13 residues. Trimming cost V 1 base and J 4 bases, with 9 bases left between them. CDR3 nucleotide sequence: TGTGCCTGGAGTGACAACCAGGCAGATACGCAGTATTTT. Translating it yields CAWSDNQADTQYF.

This clonotype occurred once. The gene calls are TRBV7-2 and TRBJ1-2, with D uncertain. The CDR3 is 12 residues long. V dropped 4 bases and J dropped 0 bases, with 3 bases sitting between them. From germline, CDR1 is SGHTA and CDR2 FQGNSA. CDR3 nucleotide sequence: TGTGCCAGCAGCTCCTCTAACTATGGCTACACCTTC. Amino acid sequence: CASSSSNYGYTF.

Worth noting for this clonotype: A read error may produce the germline difference seen at one junction end. The V call is TRBV5-6, the J call TRBJ2-1; D is perhaps TRBD1 (6 bases). The germline CDR1 and CDR2 sequences are SGHDT and YYEEEE. The CDR3 is 13 residues long. The CDR3 DNA reads TGTCCCAGCAGCTTCGGACAGTACAATGAGCAGTTCTTC. This gives the protein CPSSFGQYNEQFF.